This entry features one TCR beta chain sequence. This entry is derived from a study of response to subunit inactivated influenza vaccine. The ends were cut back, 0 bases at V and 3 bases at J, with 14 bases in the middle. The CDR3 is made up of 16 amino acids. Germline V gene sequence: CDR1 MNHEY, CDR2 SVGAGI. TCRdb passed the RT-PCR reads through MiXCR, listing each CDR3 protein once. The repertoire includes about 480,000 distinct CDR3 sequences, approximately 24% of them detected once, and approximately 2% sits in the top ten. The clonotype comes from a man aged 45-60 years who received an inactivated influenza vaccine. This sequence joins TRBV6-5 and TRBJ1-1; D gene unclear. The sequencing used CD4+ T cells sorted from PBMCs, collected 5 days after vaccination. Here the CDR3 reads CASSYSRGLSDTEAFF. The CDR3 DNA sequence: TGTGCCAGCAGTTACTCGCGGGGTCTGTCGGACACTGAAGCTTTCTTT.